One and the same sample provided the 5 T cell receptor beta chains below, sequenced in a study of blood T cell repertoires in COVID-19. Method: immunoSEQ multiplex PCR; TCRdb's copy keeps in-frame clones and lacks some. The sample includes approximately 350,000 clones, about 93% of them seen just once. The specimen was peripheral blood. Every receptor here comes from a woman aged 18-29 years who had recovered from COVID-19.

The chain couples TRBV11-3 to TRBJ2-3; no clear D gene. The CDR3 extends over 14 amino acids. Trimming removed 1 base at V and 0 bases at J, with 5 bases between. CDR1 is SGHNT, CDR2 YENEEA, per germline. The CDR3 sequence is CASSLAVSTDTQYF. CDR3 nucleotides: TGTGCCAGCAGCTTAGCCGTAAGCACAGATACGCAGTATTTT.

V is TRBV6-5 and J is TRBJ2-1; 10 bases map to TRBD2. The CDR3 has 16 amino acids. Germline CDR1 MNHEY, CDR2 SVGAGI. V lost 2 bases, J lost 6 bases, and 7 bases stayed unmatched. CDR3 loop: CASSYLSAGGPNEQFF. The CDR3 nucleotides read TGTGCCAGCAGTTACCTGTCAGCGGGAGGGCCCAATGAGCAGTTCTTC.

The genes are TRBV5-4 and TRBJ1-6; D unclear. The length of the CDR3 is 17 residues. Trimming shortened V by 1 base and J by 10 bases, and 21 bases separated the two germline ends. Germline values: CDR1 SGHNT, CDR2 YYREEE (reference sequence). The CDR3 DNA sequence: TGTGCCAGCAGCTTGAGAAGTGGGCCTGAGGGTGGATCACCCCTCCACTTT. Its protein is CASSLRSGPEGGSPLHF. Based on the CDR3 plus reference TRBV5-4 and TRBJ1-6, the full variable domain is ETGVTQSPTHLIKTRGQQVTLRCSSQSGHNTVSWYQQALGQGPQFIFQYYREEENGRGNFPPRFSGLQFPNYSSELNVNALELDDSALYLCASSLRSGPEGGSPLHFGNGTRLTVT.

The chain links TRBV27 to TRBJ1-2; TRBD1 matches at 10 bases. CDR1 is MNHEY, CDR2 SMNVEV, per germline (reference sequence). V shed 3 bases and J 6 bases; nucleotides not matched to a gene: 7. The CDR3 is 15 amino acids. CDR3 amino acids: CASSLGQGRGNGYTF. CDR3 nucleotide sequence: TGTGCCAGCAGTTTGGGACAGGGGAGAGGGAATGGCTACACCTTC.

CDR3 bases: TGTGCCAGCAGTGAATCCAGCGGGAGGGCTGGTAATGAGCAGTTCTTC. It codes for CASSESSGRAGNEQFF. The rearrangement uses TRBV25-1 and TRBJ2-1, with 10 bases identical to TRBD2. The CDR3 runs to 16 residues. V was clipped by 1 base and J by 7 bases; unmatched bases: 7. Germline V lookup: CDR1 MGHDK, CDR2 SYGVNS. The full variable domain, in which reference TRBV25-1 and TRBJ2-1 provide the parts outside the CDR3, is EADIYQTPRYLVIGTGKKITLECSQTMGHDKMYWYQQDPGMELHLIHYSYGVNSTEKGDLSSESTVSRIRTEHFPLTLESARPSHTSQYLCASSESSGRAGNEQFFGPGTRLTVL.